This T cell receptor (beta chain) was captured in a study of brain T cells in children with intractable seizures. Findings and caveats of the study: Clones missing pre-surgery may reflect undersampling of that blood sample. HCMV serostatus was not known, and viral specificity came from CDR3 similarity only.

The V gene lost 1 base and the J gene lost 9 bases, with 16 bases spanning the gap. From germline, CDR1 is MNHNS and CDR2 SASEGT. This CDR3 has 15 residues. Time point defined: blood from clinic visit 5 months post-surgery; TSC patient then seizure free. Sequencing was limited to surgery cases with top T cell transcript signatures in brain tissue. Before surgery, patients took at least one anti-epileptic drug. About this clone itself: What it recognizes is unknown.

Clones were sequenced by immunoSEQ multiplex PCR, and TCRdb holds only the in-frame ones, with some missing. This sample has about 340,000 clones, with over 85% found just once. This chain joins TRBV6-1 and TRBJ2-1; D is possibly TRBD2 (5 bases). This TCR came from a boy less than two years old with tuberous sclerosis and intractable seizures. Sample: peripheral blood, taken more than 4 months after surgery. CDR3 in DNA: TGTGCCAGCAGTGAAGGGACTGTTGGAGTAGGTGAGCAGTTCTTC. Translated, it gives CASSEGTVGVGEQFF.